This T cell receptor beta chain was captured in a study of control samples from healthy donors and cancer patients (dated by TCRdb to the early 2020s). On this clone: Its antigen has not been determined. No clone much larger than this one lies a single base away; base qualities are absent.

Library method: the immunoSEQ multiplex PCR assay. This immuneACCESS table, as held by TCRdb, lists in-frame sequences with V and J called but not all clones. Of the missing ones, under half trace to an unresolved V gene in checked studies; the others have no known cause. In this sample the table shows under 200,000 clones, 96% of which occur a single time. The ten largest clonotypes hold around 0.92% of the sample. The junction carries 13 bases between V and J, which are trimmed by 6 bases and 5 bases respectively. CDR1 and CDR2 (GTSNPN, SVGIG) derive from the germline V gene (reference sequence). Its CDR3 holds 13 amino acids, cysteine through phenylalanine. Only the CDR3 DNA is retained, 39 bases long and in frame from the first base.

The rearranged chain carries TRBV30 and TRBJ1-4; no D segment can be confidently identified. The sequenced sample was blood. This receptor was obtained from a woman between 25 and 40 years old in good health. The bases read TGTGCCTGTACGACCGACTCAAATGAAAAACTGTTTTTT. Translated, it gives CACTTDSNEKLFF.